These 21 T cell receptor beta chains came from one sample sequenced in a study of blood T cells in healthy people across ages. With a J-beta primer mix and a sample-barcoded 5' primer, a second PCR ran about 6 to 11 cycles. From the 5' RACE reads, TCRdb called clonotypes with MiXCR, one entry per CDR3 protein. The sample holds approximately 780,000 distinct CDR3 sequences, roughly 24% seen once. This same sample was also taken into another study, of T cells of mothers and their children.

The sample consisted of blood. These TCRs come from a boy younger than 18 in good health.

In its sample, this clonotype was seen a few times. CDR3: CASSTATGSYEQYF. The CDR3 DNA follows: TGCGCCAGCAGTACAGCGACAGGGTCCTACGAGCAGTACTTC. This chain links TRBV5-1 with TRBJ2-7, with TRBD1 identical over 7 bases. Germline loops: CDR1 SGHRS, CDR2 YFSETQ. The CDR3 loop spans 14 amino acids. V lost 5 bases, J lost 1 base, and 6 bases stayed unmatched. Together with reference TRBV5-1 and TRBJ2-7, the CDR3 gives the full variable domain: KAGVTQTPRYLIKTRGQQVTLSCSPISGHRSVSWYQQTPGQGLQFLFEYFSETQRNKGNFPGRFSGRQFSNSRSEMNVSTLELGDSALYLCASSTATGSYEQYFGPGTRLTVT.

The chain uses TRBV27 and TRBJ1-2, with unresolved D. Germline loops: CDR1 MNHEY, CDR2 SMNVEV (reference sequence). The CDR3 sequence is 15 residues long. Trimming took off 5 bases at V and 8 bases at J, with 21 bases between the two ends. The CDR3 sequence: CASSPQVYGEGGYTF. As DNA, the CDR3 is TGTGCCAGCAGTCCCCAAGTGTATGGGGAAGGAGGCTACACCTTC.

This chain links TRBV9 with TRBJ2-5, with 12 bases identical to TRBD2. V lost 3 bases, J lost 4 bases, and 10 bases stayed unmatched. CDR1 and CDR2 (germline): SGDLS, YYNGEE. The CDR3 extends over 17 amino acids. The CDR3 reads CASSETSGGPPLETQYF. As DNA, the CDR3 is TGTGCCAGCAGCGAGACTAGCGGGGGACCCCCGTTAGAGACCCAGTACTTC. Complete variable domain (other parts from reference TRBV9 and TRBJ2-5): DSGVTQTPKHLITATGQRVTLRCSPRSGDLSVYWYQQSLDQGLQFLIQYYNGEERAKGNILERFSAQQFPDLHSELNLSSLELGDSALYFCASSETSGGPPLETQYFGPGTRLLVL.

The rearrangement links TRBV10-3 to TRBJ2-5; possible D gene TRBD1, 6 bases. The J call may be incorrect, as the DNA end agrees better with TRBJ2-7. The CDR3 contains 16 residues. The germline V gene has CDR1 ENHRY and CDR2 SYGVKD. In DNA, the CDR3 is TGTGCCATCAGTGACCGGGACAAGGGACGACTCTACGAGCAGTACTTC. This translates into CAISDRDKGRLYEQYF.

The rearrangement links TRBV29-1 to TRBJ2-5, with D possibly called TRBD1 or TRBD2 (5 bases each). CDR1 is SQVTM, CDR2 ANQGSEA, per germline. Deletions cut 7 bases from V and 5 bases from J, with 17 bases between. The CDR3 has 13 residues. Here the CDR3 reads CSARVAPGETQYF. The CDR3 coding sequence is TGCAGCGCCAGGGTAGCGCCGGGCGAGACCCAGTACTTC.

Turning to this clonotype: Its ends do not fully match the called genes, so a read error is possible. This chain joins TRBV7-7 and TRBJ2-2; weak D call: TRBD2 (5 bases). This CDR3 comprises 16 residues. Germline V gene lookup returns CDR1 SSHAT and CDR2 FNYEAQ (reference sequence). The CDR3 spells CAGSLGGPMNTGELFF. The CDR3 nucleotides read TGTGCCGGCAGCTTAGGAGGTCCGATGAACACCGGGGAGCTGTTTTTT. Drawing the rest from reference TRBV7-7 and TRBJ2-2, the complete variable domain is GAGVSQSPRYKVTKRGQDVTLRCDPISSHATLYWYQQALGQGPEFLTYFNYEAQPDKSGLPSDRFSAERPEGSISTLTIQRTEQRDSAMYRCAGSLGGPMNTGELFFGEGSRLTVL.

The chain links TRBV5-1 to TRBJ1-2; TRBD1 matches at 8 bases. Germline CDR1 is SGHRS and CDR2 is YFSETQ. The CDR3 is 16 residues long. After removal of 5 bases from V and 5 bases from J, the junction contained 14 bases not matched to a gene. This chain's CDR3 is CASSYLGDRIPYGYTF. CDR3 nucleotide sequence: TGCGCCAGCAGTTATTTGGGGGACAGGATCCCTTATGGCTACACCTTC. Based on the CDR3 plus reference TRBV5-1 and TRBJ1-2, the full variable domain is KAGVTQTPRYLIKTRGQQVTLSCSPISGHRSVSWYQQTPGQGLQFLFEYFSETQRNKGNFPGRFSGRQFSNSRSEMNVSTLELGDSALYLCASSYLGDRIPYGYTFGSGTRLTVV.

The chain carries TRBV4-1 and TRBJ1-2; 9 bases match TRBD1. CDR1 is MGHRA, CDR2 YSYEKL, per germline. J was trimmed by 8 bases and V by 4 bases; bases with no gene match: 8. There are 14 residues in the CDR3. CDR3 in amino acids: CASSPRTGDLGYTF. The CDR3 bases are TGCGCCAGCAGCCCTCGGACAGGGGATTTGGGCTACACCTTC.

The sample holds a few counts of this clonotype. V is TRBV7-3 and J is TRBJ1-4; 9 positions match TRBD1. The V segment lost 0 bases and the J segment 4 bases; nucleotides outside the gene matches: 0. Looked up from germline, CDR1 is SGHTA and CDR2 is FQGTGA. The CDR3 sequence is 15 residues long. The DNA for the CDR3 is TGTGCCAGCAGCTTAACGGGACAGGGTAATGAAAAACTGTTTTTT. This gives the protein CASSLTGQGNEKLFF.

This clonotype was counted a few times. The chain uses TRBV6-5 and TRBJ2-5; 7 bases are a match to TRBD2. TRBJ2-7 matches the DNA end more closely, so the J call is doubtful. The CDR3 loop spans 15 amino acids. Germline lookup yields CDR1 MNHEY and CDR2 SVGAGI. CDR3 in DNA: TGTGCCAGCAGTTACTTAGGACTGGGGGGGGTCGAGCAGTACTTC. Translating it yields CASSYLGLGGVEQYF.

This clonotype was recorded a few times. The gene calls are TRBV10-3 and TRBJ2-1, with 9 nucleotides matching TRBD1. The germline V gene encodes CDR1 ENHRY and CDR2 SYGVKD. V shed 2 bases and J 9 bases; nucleotides not matched to a gene: 5. The CDR3 runs 14 residues. The CDR3 bases are TGTGCCATCAGTGAGGGGACAGGGTGGGGTGAGCAGTTCTTC. Its protein is CAISEGTGWGEQFF.

Only a few counts were recorded for this clonotype. V and J are TRBV7-9 and TRBJ2-1; D unresolved. CDR1 and CDR2 from the germline V gene are SEHNR and FQNEAQ (reference sequence). This CDR3 contains 14 residues. V gave up 5 bases and J gave up 0 bases, with 8 bases separating them. The CDR3 DNA is TGTGCCAGCAGCGTACCCGGCTCCTACAATGAGCAGTTCTTC. Its protein product is CASSVPGSYNEQFF.

This chain connects TRBV28 to TRBJ2-7; D not certain. Germline values: CDR1 MDHEN, CDR2 SYDVKM. V lost 2 bases and J lost 2, with 10 bases in between. The CDR3 length is 14 residues. CDR3 protein: CASSLGPTPYEQYF. The CDR3 region has the DNA TGTGCCAGCAGTTTAGGCCCTACCCCCTACGAGCAGTACTTC.

This chain uses TRBV20-1 with TRBJ2-1, with D possibly matching TRBD2 (5 bases). Germline CDR1 reads DFQATT; CDR2 reads SNEGSKA (reference sequence). V dropped 5 bases and J dropped 6 bases, with 14 bases sitting between them. There are 13 residues in the CDR3. CDR3 nucleotides: TGCAGTGCTCCCCAGTCTAGCCGCAATGAGCAGTTCTTC. Translated: CSAPQSSRNEQFF.

The chain links TRBV29-1 to TRBJ1-2, with 9 bases that match TRBD1. V lost 7 bases and J lost 5; bases outside the gene matches: 5. Germline V CDR1 and CDR2: SQVTM, ANQGSEA. The CDR3 extends over 12 amino acids. As DNA, the CDR3 is TGCAGCGCCGACAGGGGGAGTTATGGCTACACCTTC. This codes for CSADRGSYGYTF.

The gene calls are TRBV29-1 and TRBJ2-5; no clear D. CDR3 length equals 12 residues. CDR1 SQVTM and CDR2 ANQGSEA come from the germline V gene. CDR3 sequence (DNA): TGCAGGGACGTCACCTTGGGGGAGACCCAGTACTTC. Encoded protein: CRDVTLGETQYF.

The sample holds a few counts of this clonotype. The chain carries TRBV28 and TRBJ2-1; 7 nucleotides agree with TRBD2. The J call may be mistaken, given a closer DNA end match to TRBJ2-7. The CDR3 is 16 residues long. In germline, CDR1 is MDHEN, CDR2 SYDVKM. The CDR3 DNA follows: TGTGCCAGCACCCTACCAGGGACTATCGATATCAACGAGCAGTACTTC. This encodes CASTLPGTIDINEQYF.

The CDR3 loop is CASSQGRAYSNTGELFF. CDR3 DNA: TGCGCCAGCAGCCAAGGGCGAGCCTATTCGAACACCGGGGAGCTGTTTTTT. J is TRBJ2-2 and V is TRBV4-1; unclear D gene. Trimming cost V 1 base and J 0 bases, with 12 bases left between them. CDR3 size: 17 residues. CDR1 and CDR2 from the germline V gene are MGHRA and YSYEKL.

The CDR3 DNA sequence: TGTGCCAGCAGCTGGCGACACGGGTATCAGCCCCAGCATTTT. Its translation: CASSWRHGYQPQHF. The chain carries TRBV7-2 and TRBJ1-5, with D unresolved. In germline, CDR1 is SGHTA, CDR2 FQGNSA. CDR3 size: 14 residues. V lost 4 bases and J 5 bases, leaving 12 bases between the germline ends.

This clonotype occurred a few times. The chain uses TRBV5-1 and TRBJ2-1; a weak D match, TRBD2 (6 bases). V was cut by 0 bases and J by 12 bases, with 19 bases left in between. The CDR3 loop spans 15 amino acids. Germline lookup yields CDR1 SGHRS and CDR2 YFSETQ. The chain's CDR3 is CASSLAGTSGTAQFF. CDR3 DNA: TGCGCCAGCAGCTTGGCCGGGACGTCCGGGACTGCGCAGTTCTTC.

The CDR3: CASSVAPRAASYEQYF. CDR3 coding DNA: TGTGCCAGCAGCGTAGCTCCTCGGGCAGCCTCCTACGAGCAGTACTTC. V and J are TRBV9 and TRBJ2-5, with D uncertain. The tail of the sequence fits TRBJ2-7 better, so the J call may be wrong. Germline-derived CDR1 and CDR2 are SGDLS and YYNGEE. CDR3 length equals 16 residues.